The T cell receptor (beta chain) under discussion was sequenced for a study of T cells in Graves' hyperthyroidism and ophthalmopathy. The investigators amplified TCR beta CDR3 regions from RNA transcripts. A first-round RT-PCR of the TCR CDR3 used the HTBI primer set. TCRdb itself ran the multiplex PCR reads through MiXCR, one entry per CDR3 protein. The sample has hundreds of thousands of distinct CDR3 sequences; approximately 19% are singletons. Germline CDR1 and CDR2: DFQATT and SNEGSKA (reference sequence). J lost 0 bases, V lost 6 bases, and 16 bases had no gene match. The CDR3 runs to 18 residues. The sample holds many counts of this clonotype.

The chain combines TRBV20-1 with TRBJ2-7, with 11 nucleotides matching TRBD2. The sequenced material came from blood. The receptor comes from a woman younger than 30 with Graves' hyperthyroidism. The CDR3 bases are TGCAGTGCCCCTACTTTATTAGCGGGGGGGCCCAGCTCCTACGAGCAGTACTTC. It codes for CSAPTLLAGGPSSYEQYF.